These 18 T cell receptor beta chains were all obtained from the same sample, sequenced in a study of shared clonotypes between healthy human individuals. The method was immunoSEQ multiplex PCR; TCRdb's version includes in-frame clones alone and lacks a portion of them. The sample lists approximately 2.5 million clones, over 85% seen once, with under 0.15% in the top ten. Specimen: naive CD4+ T cells sorted from blood. Subset reported: CD45RA+ positively selected. These receptor sequences come from a man between 18 and 29 years old in good health.

The rearrangement uses TRBV6-5 and TRBJ2-5; 7 bases map to TRBD2. Germline V lookup: CDR1 MNHEY, CDR2 SVGAGI. There are 13 residues in the CDR3. The junction had 4 bases not matched to a gene; V was cut back by 3 bases and J by 6 bases. CDR3 protein: CASSYNGGKTQYF. The CDR3 DNA reads as TGTGCCAGCAGTTATAACGGGGGGAAGACCCAGTACTTC.

V gene TRBV9 combines with J gene TRBJ2-7; the match to TRBD1 covers 7 bases. The germline V gene encodes CDR1 SGDLS and CDR2 YYNGEE. The CDR3 is 14 amino acids. The J segment lost 4 bases and the V segment lost 4 bases, leaving 8 bases of the junction unmatched. DNA for the CDR3: TGTGCCAGCAGCTCCCAGGGACAGTCATACGAGCAGTACTTC. Encoded protein: CASSSQGQSYEQYF.

This rearrangement joins TRBV10-3 to TRBJ2-2; 11 nucleotides align to TRBD2. This CDR3 region has 18 residues. The junction had 9 bases not matched to a gene; V was cut back by 5 bases and J by 1 base. Germline CDR1 and CDR2: ENHRY and SYGVKD. The CDR3 sequence: CAISLTSGASVNTGELFF. CDR3 bases: TGTGCCATCAGTCTGACTAGCGGGGCCTCAGTGAACACCGGGGAGCTGTTTTTT.

V and J are TRBV5-1 and TRBJ2-7, with 7 bases matching TRBD1. With V trimmed by 7 bases and J by 3 bases, 7 bases remained unmatched. The germline V gene has CDR1 SGHRS and CDR2 YFSETQ. CDR3 size: 13 residues. The CDR3 bases are TGCGCCAGCGGGGACAGCTTTCTCTACGAGCAGTACTTC. Protein product: CASGDSFLYEQYF.

This chain connects TRBV15 to TRBJ1-2; tentatively, D is TRBD1 (6 bases). Germline assignment: CDR1 LNHNV and CDR2 YYDKDF (reference sequence). The ends were cut back, 2 bases at V and 4 bases at J, with 11 bases in the middle. There are 14 residues in the CDR3. The chain's CDR3 is CATSRPRQAYGYTF. CDR3 sequence (DNA): TGTGCCACCAGCAGACCCAGACAGGCCTATGGCTACACCTTC.

The V and J genes are TRBV12-5 and TRBJ2-3, with D unresolved. V gave up 4 bases and J gave up 4 bases, with 9 bases separating them. CDR3 size: 13 residues. The germline CDR1 and CDR2 sequences are LGHNT and FRNRAP. The CDR3 region has the DNA TGTGCTAGTGGTTGGAGTGGATCAGATACGCAGTATTTT. Protein sequence: CASGWSGSDTQYF.

V gene TRBV9 combines with J gene TRBJ1-1; D is possibly TRBD1 (5 bases). The CDR3 has 14 amino acids. V lost 0 bases and J lost 5, with 11 bases in between. In germline, CDR1 is SGDLS, CDR2 YYNGEE. In DNA form, the CDR3 reads TGTGCCAGCAGCGTAGATGGGGCAGTGACTGAAGCTTTCTTT. Its translation: CASSVDGAVTEAFF.

The chain links TRBV7-9 to TRBJ2-6, with a tentative D call TRBD1 (6 bases). Trimming shortened V by 5 bases and J by 0 bases, and 17 bases separated the two germline ends. The CDR3 runs 18 residues. Germline V gene data show CDR1 as SEHNR and CDR2 as FQNEAQ (reference sequence). CDR3 sequence reads: CASSILRDRSSGANVLTF. The CDR3 bases are TGTGCCAGCAGCATACTGAGAGACAGGTCCTCTGGGGCCAACGTCCTGACTTTC.

V and J are TRBV5-1 and TRBJ1-2; TRBD1 matches at 8 bases. The CDR3 has 15 residues. Trimming at V came to 6 bases and at J to 8 bases, leaving 15 bases not matched to a gene. The germline V gene has CDR1 SGHRS and CDR2 YFSETQ. CDR3 sequence (DNA): TGCGCCAGCAACGTTGAGGCAGGGGGCCGCTGGGGCTACACCTTC. Translated: CASNVEAGGRWGYTF.

The chain combines TRBV11-2 with TRBJ2-5, with a tentative D call TRBD1 (6 bases). The tail of the sequence fits TRBJ2-7 better, so the J call may be wrong. The CDR3 length is 14 residues. Germline V lookup: CDR1 SGHAT, CDR2 FQNNGV. The CDR3 DNA is TGTGCCAGCAGCACCGGACAGATTTCCTACGAGCAGTACTTC. It translates to CASSTGQISYEQYF.

The chain combines TRBV6-6 with TRBJ1-2; D gene ambiguous. Germline CDR1 and CDR2: MNHNY and SVGAGI (reference sequence). V lost 5 bases to trimming and J lost 4 bases, with 11 bases between them. The CDR3 is 13 residues long. The CDR3 coding sequence is TGTGCCAGCAGTCCCACAGTTAGCTATGGCTACACCTTC. It specifies CASSPTVSYGYTF.

V usage is TRBV7-2 and J usage is TRBJ2-3; D gene uncertain. This CDR3 is 13 amino acids long. The V end was cut by 4 bases, the J end by 8 bases, with 13 bases between. CDR1 is SGHTA and CDR2 is FQGNSA in the germline V gene. In DNA form, the CDR3 reads TGTGCCAGCAGCTCCGAAGAATTGGGTACGCAGTATTTT. Protein sequence: CASSSEELGTQYF.

The CDR3 protein is CASSPGSVGAPLHF. The CDR3 DNA sequence: TGTGCCAGCAGCCCGGGGTCCGTTGGGGCACCCCTCCACTTT. V and J are TRBV11-2 and TRBJ1-6, with unresolved D. Germline CDR1 SGHAT, CDR2 FQNNGV. This CDR3 is built from 14 residues. The germline V and J ends were trimmed by 5 bases and 11 bases, with 16 bases remaining between them. Full variable domain (missing parts from reference TRBV11-2 and TRBJ1-6): EAGVAQSPRYKIIEKRQSVAFWCNPISGHATLYWYQQILGQGPKLLIQFQNNGVVDDSQLPKDRFSAERLKGVDSTLKIQPAKLEDSAVYLCASSPGSVGAPLHFGNGTRLTVT.

As concerns this clone: Other nucleotide sequences from this sample produce the same CDR3. The chain recombines TRBV18 with TRBJ1-1, with D unclear. The germline CDR1 and CDR2 sequences are KGHSH and LQKENI. The CDR3 spans 14 residues. V lost 3 bases and J lost 1, with 9 bases in between. The CDR3 region is CASSPLGSNTEAFF. The CDR3 DNA sequence: TGTGCCAGCTCACCTCTCGGGTCGAACACTGAAGCTTTCTTT. The full variable domain, in which reference TRBV18 and TRBJ1-1 provide the parts outside the CDR3, is NAGVMQNPRHLVRRRGQEARLRCSPMKGHSHVYWYRQLPEEGLKFMVYLQKENIIDESGMPKERFSAEFPKEGPSILRIQQVVRGDSAAYFCASSPLGSNTEAFFGQGTRLTVV.

The J gene is TRBJ1-2, the V gene TRBV28; tentative D call: TRBD1 (5 bases). Trimming cost V 3 bases and J 0 bases, with 14 bases left between them. This CDR3 spans 16 amino acids. CDR1 is MDHEN and CDR2 is SYDVKM in the germline V gene. The CDR3 here is CASSFAGYITNYGYTF. The CDR3 DNA is TGTGCCAGCAGTTTTGCAGGGTACATCACTAACTATGGCTACACCTTC.

The V gene is TRBV19, the J gene TRBJ1-3; TRBD1 matches 11 bases. Germline V gene sequence: CDR1 LNHDA, CDR2 SQIVND (reference sequence). J gave up 0 bases and V 2 bases, and 6 bases lay outside the gene matches. The CDR3 consists of 18 residues. CDR3 amino acids: CASSIWTGGEYSGNTIYF. DNA of the CDR3: TGTGCCAGTAGTATATGGACAGGGGGCGAATACTCTGGAAACACCATATATTTT.

The V call is TRBV6-1, the J call TRBJ2-3, with TRBD2 identical over 7 bases. Germline assignment: CDR1 MNHNS and CDR2 SASEGT. The CDR3 runs 14 residues. The trim removed 1 base at V and 5 bases at J, leaving 3 bases unmatched. The CDR3 protein is CASSEVGGRDTQYF. CDR3 coding DNA: TGTGCCAGCAGTGAAGTCGGGGGGAGAGATACGCAGTATTTT.

This clone was seen only once. The J gene is TRBJ2-1, the V gene TRBV28, with a weak D call TRBD2 (6 bases). Trimming left V 0 bases short and J 9 bases short, with 6 bases between. The CDR3 spans 12 residues. The germline gives CDR1 MDHEN, CDR2 SYDVKM. In nucleotides, the CDR3 is TGTGCCAGCAGTTTATGGGAGGGTGAGCAGTTCTTC. Its translation is CASSLWEGEQFF.